This TCR beta chain was identified during a study of blood T cell repertoires in COVID-19. On the study more broadly: Samples of COVID-19 (acute and convalescent) were obtained from the United States, Italy and Spain. In each case, the material was cDNA or gDNA derived from T cells, B-cell-depleted T cells, or PBMCs.

In the original workflow: Amplifying reference gene primers gave estimates of nucleated cell counts. The data were produced by immunoSEQ multiplex PCR, yet TCRdb's version contains in-frame clones alone and is incomplete. The V and J calls and clone size were taken over from that table, and D and trimming were inferred from the DNA. The repertoire has 130,000 to 150,000 clones, about 83% of them found once; the top ten carry roughly 4%. V was clipped by 1 base and J by 9 bases; unmatched bases: 10. Germline values: CDR1 LGHDT, CDR2 YNNKEL (reference sequence). This CDR3 is built from 16 residues. The table lists this clone with a count of one.

Specimen: peripheral blood. The clonotype was recovered from a woman aged 40 to 55 with acute or convalescent COVID-19. The J gene is TRBJ2-1, the V gene TRBV3-1 (or the pseudogene TRBV3-2), with 9 bases lining up with TRBD2. The CDR3 region has the DNA TGTGCCAGCAGCCAAGCTTGGGCTAGCGGGATAGGTGAGCAGTTCTTC. Its protein product is CASSQAWASGIGEQFF.